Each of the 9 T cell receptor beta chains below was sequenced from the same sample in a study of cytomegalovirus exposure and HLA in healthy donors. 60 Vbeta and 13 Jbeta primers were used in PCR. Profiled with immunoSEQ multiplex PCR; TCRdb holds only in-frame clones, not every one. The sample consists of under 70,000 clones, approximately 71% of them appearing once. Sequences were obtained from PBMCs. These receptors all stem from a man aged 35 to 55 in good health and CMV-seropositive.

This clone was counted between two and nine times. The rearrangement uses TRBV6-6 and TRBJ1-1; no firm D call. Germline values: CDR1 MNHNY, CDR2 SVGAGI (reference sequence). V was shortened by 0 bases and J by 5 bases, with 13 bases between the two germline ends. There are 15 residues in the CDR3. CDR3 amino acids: CASSYSGRRGTEAFF. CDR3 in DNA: TGTGCCAGCAGTTACTCCGGACGGAGAGGGACTGAAGCTTTCTTT.

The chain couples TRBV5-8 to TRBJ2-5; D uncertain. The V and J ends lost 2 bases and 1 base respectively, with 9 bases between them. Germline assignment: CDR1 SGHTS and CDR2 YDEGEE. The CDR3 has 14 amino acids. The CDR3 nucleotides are TGTGCCAGCAGCTTCGTACACGTCCAAGAGACCCAGTACTTC. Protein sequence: CASSFVHVQETQYF.

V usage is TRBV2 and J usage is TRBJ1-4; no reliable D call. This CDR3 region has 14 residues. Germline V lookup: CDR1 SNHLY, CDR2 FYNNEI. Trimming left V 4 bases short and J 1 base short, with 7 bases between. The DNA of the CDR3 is TGTGCCAGCAGTGTCGAACTAACTAATGAAAAACTGTTTTTT. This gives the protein CASSVELTNEKLFF.

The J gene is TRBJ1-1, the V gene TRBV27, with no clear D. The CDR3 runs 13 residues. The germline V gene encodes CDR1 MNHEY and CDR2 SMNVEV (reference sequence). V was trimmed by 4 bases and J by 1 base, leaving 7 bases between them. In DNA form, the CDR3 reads TGTGCCAGCAGTTCCTCGGGGAACACTGAAGCTTTCTTT. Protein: CASSSSGNTEAFF.

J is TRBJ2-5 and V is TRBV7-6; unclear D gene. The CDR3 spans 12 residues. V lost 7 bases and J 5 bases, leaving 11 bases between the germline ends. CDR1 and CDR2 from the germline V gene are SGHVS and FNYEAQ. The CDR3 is CASTTRRETQYF. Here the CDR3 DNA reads TGTGCCAGCACCACGCGGCGCGAGACCCAGTACTTC.

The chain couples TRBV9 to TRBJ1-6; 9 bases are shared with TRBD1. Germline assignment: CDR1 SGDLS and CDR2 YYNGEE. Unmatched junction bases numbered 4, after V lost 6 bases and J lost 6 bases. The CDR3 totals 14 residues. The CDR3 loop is CASNPTGGNSPLHF. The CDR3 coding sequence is TGTGCCAGCAACCCGACAGGGGGTAATTCACCCCTCCACTTT.

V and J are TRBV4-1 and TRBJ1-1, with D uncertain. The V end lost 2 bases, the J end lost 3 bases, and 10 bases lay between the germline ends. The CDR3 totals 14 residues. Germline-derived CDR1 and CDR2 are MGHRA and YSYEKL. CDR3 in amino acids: CASSQSWRDTEAFF. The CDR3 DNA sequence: TGCGCCAGCAGCCAATCCTGGCGGGACACTGAAGCTTTCTTT.

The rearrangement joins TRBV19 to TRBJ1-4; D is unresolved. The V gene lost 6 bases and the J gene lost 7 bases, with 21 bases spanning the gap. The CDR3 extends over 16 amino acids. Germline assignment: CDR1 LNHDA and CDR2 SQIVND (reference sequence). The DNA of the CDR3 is TGTGCCAGTAGCATGACGATGGGGAGGGTTATTGAAAAACTGTTTTTT. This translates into CASSMTMGRVIEKLFF.

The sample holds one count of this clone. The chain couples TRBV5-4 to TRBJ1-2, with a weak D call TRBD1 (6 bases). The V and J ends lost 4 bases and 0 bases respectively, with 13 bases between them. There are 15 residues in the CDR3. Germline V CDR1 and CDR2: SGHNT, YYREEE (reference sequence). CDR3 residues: CASSEPGQANYGYTF. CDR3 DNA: TGTGCCAGCAGCGAACCGGGACAAGCTAACTATGGCTACACCTTC.